This record looks at one TCR beta chain sequence and its context. This sample was taken from a study of lymphopenia after photon versus proton radiotherapy. Trimming left V 6 bases short and J 5 bases short, with 19 bases between. The CDR3 has 15 residues. Germline V gene data show CDR1 as MNHEY and CDR2 as SMNVEV (reference sequence). Data came from immunoSEQ multiplex PCR; TCRdb stores just in-frame clones and leaves some out. Among tens of thousands of clones, approximately 85% were seen once, and the ten largest hold around 2.2%. The chain has TRBV27 and TRBJ1-1; no definite D call. Specimen: peripheral blood, collected from a patient treated with photon-based radiotherapy. The TCR was taken from a man in his forties with gastric cancer. The chain's CDR3 is CASRYGLAGGTEAFF. The CDR3 DNA sequence: TGTGCCAGCAGATACGGGCTCGCGGGTGGTACTGAAGCTTTCTTT.